Listed below are T cell receptor beta chains from one sample, sequenced in a study of blood T cell dynamics during melanoma immunotherapy. Assay: immunoSEQ multiplex PCR; the TCRdb copy retains only in-frame clones and omits some. The repertoire holds 10,000 or so clones, around 90% seen once, with more than 25% in the top ten. Sequenced here: blood, sampled from a patient treated with checkpoint blockade. The receptor source for this set is a human donor with melanoma. Each CDR3 is given with its conserved first and last residue. Fields, in order: D gene, clone size, J gene, V gene, CDR3 protein, CDR3 DNA. A D gene is named only where the DNA matches it firmly. Some rows mark clone size as missing; the rest say once, few, many or name a class of expanded clone.

>-|-|TRBJ2-5|TRBV7-3
CASSLGSEETQYF
TGTGCCAGCAGCTTAGGCAGCGAAGAGACCCAGTACTTC
>TRBD1|-|TRBJ1-4|TRBV19
CASSTRDRGDEKLFF
TGTGCCAGTAGTACCCGGGACAGGGGGGATGAAAAACTGTTTTTT
>-|-|TRBJ2-6|TRBV29-1
CSVEGGNSGANVLTF
TGCAGCGTTGAGGGCGGCAACTCTGGGGCCAACGTCCTGACTTTC
>-|-|TRBJ1-2|TRBV9
CASSVEWGGNGYTF
TGTGCCAGCAGCGTAGAGTGGGGGGGCAATGGCTACACCTTC
>-|-|TRBJ2-7|TRBV5-1
CASSLAPDTYYEQYF
TGCGCCAGCAGCTTGGCCCCGGACACTTACTACGAGCAGTACTTC
>TRBD2|-|TRBJ2-1|TRBV28
CASTSGGESSSYNEQFF
TGTGCCAGCACCTCTGGGGGGGAGTCGAGCTCCTACAATGAGCAGTTCTTC
>-|once|TRBJ2-7|TRBV7-6
CASSARGPPGLEQYF
TGTGCCAGCAGCGCCCGGGGGCCCCCCGGGCTGGAGCAGTACTTC
>-|once|TRBJ2-7|TRBV18
CASSPPGGGYEQYF
TGTGCCAGCTCACCACCAGGGGGGGGGTACGAGCAGTACTTC
>TRBD1|-|TRBJ2-7|TRBV5-1
CASSFSDRSSYEQYF
TGCGCCAGCAGCTTCTCGGACAGGTCTTCCTACGAGCAGTACTTC
>-|-|TRBJ2-6|TRBV18
CASSPQGKLSGANVLTF
TGTGCCAGCTCCCCGCAGGGCAAACTCTCTGGGGCCAACGTCCTGACTTTC
>-|-|TRBJ1-5|TRBV19
CASSGGNGNQPQHF
TGTGCCAGTAGTGGAGGGAATGGCAATCAGCCCCAGCATTTT
>TRBD1|-|TRBJ2-1|TRBV11-2
CASSQGAASYNEQFF
TGTGCCAGCAGCCAGGGGGCGGCCTCCTACAATGAGCAGTTCTTC
>-|-|TRBJ1-3|TRBV4-2
CASSQGELSSGNTIYF
TGTGCCAGCAGCCAAGGGGAGCTGAGCTCTGGAAACACCATATATTTT
>TRBD1|-|TRBJ1-1|TRBV6-1
CASSGQGSGTEAFF
TGTGCCAGCAGTGGACAGGGGAGTGGGACTGAAGCTTTCTTT
>-|-|TRBJ2-5|TRBV5-1
CASSLVPAQETQYF
TGCGCCAGCAGCTTGGTTCCGGCTCAAGAGACCCAGTACTTC
>-|few|TRBJ2-6|TRBV21-1
CASSKGGDRGQSGANVLTF
TGTGCCAGCAGCAAAGGAGGGGACAGGGGGCAATCTGGGGCCAACGTCCTGACTTTC
>TRBD1|-|TRBJ2-7|TRBV7-6
CASSLGDRGYEQYF
TGTGCCAGCAGCTTAGGGGACAGGGGCTACGAGCAGTACTTC
>-|once|TRBJ1-4|TRBV2
CASSKDGEKLFF
TGTGCCAGCAGCAAGGACGGGGAAAAACTGTTTTTT
>-|-|TRBJ1-4|TRBV19
CASSIGGGLGEKLFF
TGTGCCAGTAGTATTGGAGGGGGGCTTGGCGAAAAACTGTTTTTT
>TRBD2|-|TRBJ2-7|TRBV10-2
CASIPSGSRYEQYF
TGCGCCAGCATCCCTAGCGGATCTCGCTACGAGCAGTACTTC
>TRBD2|-|TRBJ2-1|TRBV5-1
CASSLSLADPWDEQFF
TGCGCCAGCAGCTTGTCCCTAGCGGACCCCTGGGATGAGCAGTTCTTC
>-|-|TRBJ2-7|TRBV5-5
CASSLGFGYEQYF
TGTGCCAGCAGCCTTGGGTTCGGCTACGAGCAGTACTTC